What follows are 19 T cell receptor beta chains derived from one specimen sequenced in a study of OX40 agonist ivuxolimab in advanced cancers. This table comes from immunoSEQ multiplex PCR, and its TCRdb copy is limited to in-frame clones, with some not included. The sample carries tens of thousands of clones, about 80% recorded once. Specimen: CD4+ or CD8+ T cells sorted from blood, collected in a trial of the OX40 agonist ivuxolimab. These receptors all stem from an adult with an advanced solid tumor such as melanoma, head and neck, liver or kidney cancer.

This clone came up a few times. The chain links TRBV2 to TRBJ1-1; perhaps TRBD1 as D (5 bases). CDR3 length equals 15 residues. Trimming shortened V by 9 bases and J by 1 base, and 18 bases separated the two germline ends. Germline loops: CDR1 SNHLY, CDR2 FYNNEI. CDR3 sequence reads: CASTRTDTRNTEAFF. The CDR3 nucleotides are TGTGCCAGTACTAGAACGGACACCCGGAACACTGAAGCTTTCTTT. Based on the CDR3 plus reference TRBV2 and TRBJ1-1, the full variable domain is EPEVTQTPSHQVTQMGQEVILRCVPISNHLYFYWYRQILGQKVEFLVSFYNNEISEKSEIFDDQFSVERPDGSNFTLKIRSTKLEDSAMYFCASTRTDTRNTEAFFGQGTRLTVV.

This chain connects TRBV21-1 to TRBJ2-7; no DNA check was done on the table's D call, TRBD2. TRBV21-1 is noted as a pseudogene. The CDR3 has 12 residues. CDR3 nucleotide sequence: TGTGCCAGCAGCAAGAGCGTTTACGAGCAGTACGTC. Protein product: CASSKSVYEQYV.

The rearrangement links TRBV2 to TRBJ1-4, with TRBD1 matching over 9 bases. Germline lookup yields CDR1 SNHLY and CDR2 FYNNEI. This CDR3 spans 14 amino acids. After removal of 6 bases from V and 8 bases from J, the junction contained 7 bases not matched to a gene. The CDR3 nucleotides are TGTGCCAGCAGCCCCGGGACAGGGAACGAAAAACTGTTTTTT. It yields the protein CASSPGTGNEKLFF.

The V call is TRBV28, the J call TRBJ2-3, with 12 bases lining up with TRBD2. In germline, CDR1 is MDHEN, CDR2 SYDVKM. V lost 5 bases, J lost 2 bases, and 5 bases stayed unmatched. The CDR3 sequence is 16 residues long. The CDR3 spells CASSETSGGATDTQYF. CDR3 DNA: TGTGCCAGCAGTGAGACTAGCGGGGGAGCCACAGATACGCAGTATTTT.

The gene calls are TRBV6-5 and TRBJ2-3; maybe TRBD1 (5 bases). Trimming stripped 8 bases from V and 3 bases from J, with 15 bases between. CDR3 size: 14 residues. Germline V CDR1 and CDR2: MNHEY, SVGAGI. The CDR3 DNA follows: TGTGCCAGCCGGTTACAGGACAAAACAGATACGCAGTATTTT. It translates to CASRLQDKTDTQYF.

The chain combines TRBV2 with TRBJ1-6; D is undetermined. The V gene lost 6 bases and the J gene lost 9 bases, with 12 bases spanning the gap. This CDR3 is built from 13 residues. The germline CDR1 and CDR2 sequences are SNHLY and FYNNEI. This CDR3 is CASRGKGISPLHF. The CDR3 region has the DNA TGTGCCAGCAGGGGGAAGGGTATTTCACCCCTCCACTTT.

The CDR3 nucleotides are TGTGCCAGCAGCGCCCGTACGGATTTCTATCAGCCCCAGCATTTT. Protein: CASSARTDFYQPQHF. The chain is built from TRBV5-6 and TRBJ1-5; no clear D. The germline V gene has CDR1 SGHDT and CDR2 YYEEEE. Trimming stripped 4 bases from V and 5 bases from J, with 16 bases between. The CDR3 is made up of 15 amino acids.

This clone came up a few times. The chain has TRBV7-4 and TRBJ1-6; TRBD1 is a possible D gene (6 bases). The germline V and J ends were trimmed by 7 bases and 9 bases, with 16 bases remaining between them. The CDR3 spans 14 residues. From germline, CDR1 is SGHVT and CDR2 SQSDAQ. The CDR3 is CASNARQGTSPLHF. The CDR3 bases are TGTGCCAGCAACGCAAGGCAGGGGACTTCACCCCTCCACTTT.

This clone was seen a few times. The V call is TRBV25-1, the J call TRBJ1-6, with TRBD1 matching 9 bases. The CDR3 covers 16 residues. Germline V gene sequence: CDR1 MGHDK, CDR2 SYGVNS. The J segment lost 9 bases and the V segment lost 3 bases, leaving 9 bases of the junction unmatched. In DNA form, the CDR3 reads TGTGCCAGCAGTGAGTCAGACGGGACAGGGAGTTCACCCCTCCACTTT. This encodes CASSESDGTGSSPLHF. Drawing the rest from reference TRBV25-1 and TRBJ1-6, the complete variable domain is EADIYQTPRYLVIGTGKKITLECSQTMGHDKMYWYQQDPGMELHLIHYSYGVNSTEKGDLSSESTVSRIRTEHFPLTLESARPSHTSQYLCASSESDGTGSSPLHFGNGTRLTVT.

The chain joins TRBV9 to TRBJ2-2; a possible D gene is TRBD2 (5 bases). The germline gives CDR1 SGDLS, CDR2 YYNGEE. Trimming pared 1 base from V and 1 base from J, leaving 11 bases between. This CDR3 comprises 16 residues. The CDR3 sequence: CASSVTLRGNTGELFF. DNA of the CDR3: TGTGCCAGCAGCGTAACCCTTCGGGGGAACACCGGGGAGCTGTTTTTT.

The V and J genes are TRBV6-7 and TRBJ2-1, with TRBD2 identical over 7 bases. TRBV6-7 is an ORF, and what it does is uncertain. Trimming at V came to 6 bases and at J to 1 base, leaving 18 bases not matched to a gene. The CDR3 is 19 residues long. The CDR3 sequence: CASRLKDPMLADSYNEQFF. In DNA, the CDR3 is TGTGCCAGCAGATTAAAAGACCCCATGCTAGCGGATTCCTACAATGAGCAGTTCTTC.

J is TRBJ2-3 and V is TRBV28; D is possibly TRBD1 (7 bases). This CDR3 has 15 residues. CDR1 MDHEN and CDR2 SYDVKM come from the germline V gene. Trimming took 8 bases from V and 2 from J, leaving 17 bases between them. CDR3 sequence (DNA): TGTGCCAGCCAAGGGCGGGACAGCCTCACAGATACGCAGTATTTT. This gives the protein CASQGRDSLTDTQYF.

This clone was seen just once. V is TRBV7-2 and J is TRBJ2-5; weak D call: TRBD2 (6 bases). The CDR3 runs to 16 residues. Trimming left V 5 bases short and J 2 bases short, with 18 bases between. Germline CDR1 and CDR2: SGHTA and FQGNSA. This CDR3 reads CASSRTSRAGQETQYF. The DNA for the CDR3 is TGTGCCAGCAGCCGGACTTCGAGAGCGGGTCAAGAGACCCAGTACTTC.

CDR3 in DNA: TGTGCCAGCAGCTTAGCGCCCCCAGGTTTTGGTGGCTACACCTTC. Residues: CASSLAPPGFGGYTF. This chain joins TRBV7-2 and TRBJ1-2, with D unresolved. The CDR3 spans 15 residues. Germline-derived CDR1 and CDR2 are SGHTA and FQGNSA. The V end was cut by 0 bases, the J end by 7 bases, with 15 bases between.

CDR3 sequence reads: CASSPDQSYNEQFF. Written as DNA, the CDR3 is TGTGCCAGCAGCCCGGACCAGTCCTACAATGAGCAGTTCTTC. The chain is built from TRBV7-9 and TRBJ2-1; D not certain. The CDR3 spans 14 residues. Trimming shortened V by 5 bases and J by 1 base, and 9 bases separated the two germline ends. Germline V lookup: CDR1 SEHNR, CDR2 FQNEAQ (reference sequence).

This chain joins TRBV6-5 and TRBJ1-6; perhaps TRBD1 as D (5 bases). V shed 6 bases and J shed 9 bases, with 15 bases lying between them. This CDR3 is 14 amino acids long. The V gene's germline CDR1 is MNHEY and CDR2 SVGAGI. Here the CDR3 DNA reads TGTGCCAGCAGCCAACGGGGCCGGGGTTCACCCCTCCACTTT. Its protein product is CASSQRGRGSPLHF.

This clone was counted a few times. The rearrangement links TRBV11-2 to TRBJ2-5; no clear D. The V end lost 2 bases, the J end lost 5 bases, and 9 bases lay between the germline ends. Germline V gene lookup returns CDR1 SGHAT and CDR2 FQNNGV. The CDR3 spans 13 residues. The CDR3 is CASSLQISETQYF. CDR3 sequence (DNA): TGTGCCAGCAGCTTACAGATAAGCGAGACCCAGTACTTC. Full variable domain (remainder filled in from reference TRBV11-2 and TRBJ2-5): EAGVAQSPRYKIIEKRQSVAFWCNPISGHATLYWYQQILGQGPKLLIQFQNNGVVDDSQLPKDRFSAERLKGVDSTLKIQPAKLEDSAVYLCASSLQISETQYFGPGTRLLVL.

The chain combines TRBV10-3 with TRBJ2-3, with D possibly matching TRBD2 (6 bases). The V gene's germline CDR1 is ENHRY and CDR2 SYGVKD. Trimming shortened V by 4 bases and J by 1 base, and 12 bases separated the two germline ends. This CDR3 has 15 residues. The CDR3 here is CAISGGDRGTDTQYF. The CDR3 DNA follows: TGTGCCATCAGTGGCGGGGATAGGGGCACAGATACGCAGTATTTT.

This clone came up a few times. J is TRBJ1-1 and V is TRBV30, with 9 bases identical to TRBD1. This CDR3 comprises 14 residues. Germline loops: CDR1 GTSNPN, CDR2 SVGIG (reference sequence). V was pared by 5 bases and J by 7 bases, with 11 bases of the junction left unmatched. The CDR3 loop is CAWGNPGQGGEAFF. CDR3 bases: TGTGCCTGGGGTAATCCGGGACAGGGCGGTGAAGCTTTCTTT. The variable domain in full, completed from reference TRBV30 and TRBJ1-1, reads SQTIHQWPATLVQPVGSPLSLECTVEGTSNPNLYWYRQAAGRGLQLLFYSVGIGQISSEVPQNLSASRPQDRQFILSSKKLLLSDSGFYLCAWGNPGQGGEAFFGQGTRLTVV.